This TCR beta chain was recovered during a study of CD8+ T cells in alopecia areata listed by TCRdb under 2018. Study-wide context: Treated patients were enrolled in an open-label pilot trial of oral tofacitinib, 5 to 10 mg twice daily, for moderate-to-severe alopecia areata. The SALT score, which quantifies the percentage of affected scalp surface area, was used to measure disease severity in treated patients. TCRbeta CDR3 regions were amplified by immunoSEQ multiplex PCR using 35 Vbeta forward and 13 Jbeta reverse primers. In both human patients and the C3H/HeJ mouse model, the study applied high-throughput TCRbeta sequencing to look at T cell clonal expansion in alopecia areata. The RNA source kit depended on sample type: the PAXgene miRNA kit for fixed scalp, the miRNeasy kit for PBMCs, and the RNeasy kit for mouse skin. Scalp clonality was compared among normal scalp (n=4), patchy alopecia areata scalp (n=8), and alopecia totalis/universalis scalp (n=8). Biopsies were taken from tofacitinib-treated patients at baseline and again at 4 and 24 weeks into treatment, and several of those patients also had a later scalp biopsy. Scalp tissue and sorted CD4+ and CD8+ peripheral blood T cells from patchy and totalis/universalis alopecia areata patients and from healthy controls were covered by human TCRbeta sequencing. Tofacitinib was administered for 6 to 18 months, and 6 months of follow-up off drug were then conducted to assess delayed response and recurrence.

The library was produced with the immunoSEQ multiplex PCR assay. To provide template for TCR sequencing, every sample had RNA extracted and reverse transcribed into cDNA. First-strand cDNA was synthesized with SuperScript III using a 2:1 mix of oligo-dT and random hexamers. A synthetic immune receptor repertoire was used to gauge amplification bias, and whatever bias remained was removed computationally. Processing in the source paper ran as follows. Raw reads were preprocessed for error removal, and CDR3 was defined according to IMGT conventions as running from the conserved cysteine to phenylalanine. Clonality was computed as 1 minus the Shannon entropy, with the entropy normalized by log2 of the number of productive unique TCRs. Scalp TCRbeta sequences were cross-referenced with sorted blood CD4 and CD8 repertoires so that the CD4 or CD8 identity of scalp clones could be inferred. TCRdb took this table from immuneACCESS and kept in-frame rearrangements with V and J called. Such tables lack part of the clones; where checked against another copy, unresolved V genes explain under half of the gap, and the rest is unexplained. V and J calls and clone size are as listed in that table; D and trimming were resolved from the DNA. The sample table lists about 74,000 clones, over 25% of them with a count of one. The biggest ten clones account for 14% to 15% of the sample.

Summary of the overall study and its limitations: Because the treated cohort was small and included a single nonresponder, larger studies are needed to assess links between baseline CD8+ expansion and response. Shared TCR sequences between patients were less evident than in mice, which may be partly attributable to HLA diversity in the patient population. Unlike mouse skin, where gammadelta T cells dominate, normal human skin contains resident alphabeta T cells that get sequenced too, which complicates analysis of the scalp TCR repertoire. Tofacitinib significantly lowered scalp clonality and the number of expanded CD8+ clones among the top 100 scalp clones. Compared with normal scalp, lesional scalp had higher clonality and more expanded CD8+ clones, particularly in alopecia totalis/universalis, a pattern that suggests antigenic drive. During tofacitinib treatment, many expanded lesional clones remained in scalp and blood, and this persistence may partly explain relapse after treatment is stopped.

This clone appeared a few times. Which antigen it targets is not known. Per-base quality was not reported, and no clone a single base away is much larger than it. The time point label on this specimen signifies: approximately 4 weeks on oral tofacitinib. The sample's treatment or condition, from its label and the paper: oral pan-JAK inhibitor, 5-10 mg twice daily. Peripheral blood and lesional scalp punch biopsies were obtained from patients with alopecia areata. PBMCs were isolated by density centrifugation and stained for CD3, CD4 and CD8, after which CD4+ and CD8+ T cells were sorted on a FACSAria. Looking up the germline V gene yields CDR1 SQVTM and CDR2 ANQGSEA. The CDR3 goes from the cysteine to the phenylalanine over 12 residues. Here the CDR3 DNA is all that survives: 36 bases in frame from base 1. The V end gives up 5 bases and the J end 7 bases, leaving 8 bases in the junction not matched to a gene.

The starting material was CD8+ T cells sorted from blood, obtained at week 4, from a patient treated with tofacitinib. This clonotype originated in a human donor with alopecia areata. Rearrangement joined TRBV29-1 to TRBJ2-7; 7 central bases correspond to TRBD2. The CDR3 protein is CSVRLAEGEQYF. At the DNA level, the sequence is TGCAGCGTTCGCCTAGCGGAGGGGGAGCAGTACTTC.